One and the same sample provided the 10 T cell receptor beta chains below, sequenced in a study of blood T cell repertoires in COVID-19. TCRdb's copy holds only in-frame clones and misses some; the assay was immunoSEQ multiplex PCR. The table includes 300,000 or so clones, around nine tenths detected once. The sample consisted of PBMCs or T cells enriched from blood (not recorded which). These receptors came from a man aged 60 to 75 who had recovered from COVID-19.

This rearrangement joins TRBV11-3 to TRBJ2-1, with 9 bases matching TRBD1. Trimming removed 6 bases from V and 6 bases from J; junction bases left unmatched: 3. The CDR3 has 13 amino acids. Per germline, CDR1 SGHNT and CDR2 YENEEA. CDR3 coding DNA: TGTGCCAGCAGTCAGACAGGGGGCAATGAGCAGTTCTTC. It specifies CASSQTGGNEQFF.

This chain links TRBV9 with TRBJ2-1; D is unclear. This CDR3 is built from 14 residues. V was clipped by 0 bases and J by 7 bases, with 11 bases between them. CDR1 is SGDLS and CDR2 is YYNGEE in the germline V gene. Written as DNA, the CDR3 is TGTGCCAGCAGCGTAGGGGCAGATAAAAATGAGCAGTTCTTC. Protein: CASSVGADKNEQFF.

In its sample, this clone was seen a few times. The chain recombines TRBV7-8 with TRBJ1-4; 7 bases match TRBD1. From germline, CDR1 is SGHVS and CDR2 FQNEAQ. With V trimmed by 5 bases and J by 8 bases, 8 bases remained unmatched. This CDR3 has 14 residues. The CDR3 is CASSTGTVLEKLFF. The CDR3 DNA reads as TGTGCCAGCAGCACCGGGACAGTCCTAGAAAAACTGTTTTTT.

This rearrangement joins TRBV6-5 to TRBJ2-5; TRBD1 might be the D (6 bases). The CDR3 spans 14 residues. Germline CDR1 and CDR2: MNHEY and SVGAGI. V gave up 6 bases and J gave up 5 bases, with 16 bases separating them. CDR3 sequence reads: CASRLTGPGETQYF. The CDR3 DNA follows: TGTGCCAGCAGGCTCACAGGGCCGGGCGAGACCCAGTACTTC.

This clone was picked up a small number of times. This sequence joins TRBV19 and TRBJ2-3, with D possibly being TRBD2 (5 bases). The CDR3 is 13 residues long. Germline values: CDR1 LNHDA, CDR2 SQIVND (reference sequence). V lost 10 bases, J lost 5 bases, and 16 bases lay in between. The CDR3 nucleotides read TGTGCCACCTCAGGACTCTTCCTAGATACGCAGTATTTT. Translation gives CATSGLFLDTQYF.

The table lists this clone with a count of one. The chain employs TRBV5-1 and TRBJ1-1, with D possibly TRBD1 on 5 matching bases. V lost 1 base, J lost 3 bases, and 10 bases lay in between. The CDR3 totals 14 residues. Germline V CDR1 and CDR2: SGHRS, YFSETQ. The CDR3 DNA reads TGCGCCAGCAGCTTGAAGGGAGGGGACACTGAAGCTTTCTTT. Protein sequence: CASSLKGGDTEAFF. Supplemented by reference TRBV5-1 and TRBJ1-1, the full variable domain reads KAGVTQTPRYLIKTRGQQVTLSCSPISGHRSVSWYQQTPGQGLQFLFEYFSETQRNKGNFPGRFSGRQFSNSRSEMNVSTLELGDSALYLCASSLKGGDTEAFFGQGTRLTVV.

This chain links TRBV7-2 with TRBJ1-5, with no clear D. The CDR3 length is 15 residues. In germline, CDR1 is SGHTA, CDR2 FQGNSA. V lost 1 base, J lost 3 bases, and 10 bases lay in between. CDR3 sequence: CASSLGARSNQPQHF. CDR3 nucleotides: TGTGCCAGCAGCTTAGGGGCCAGATCCAATCAGCCCCAGCATTTT.

The rearrangement uses TRBV15 and TRBJ2-5, with 12 bases that match TRBD2. This CDR3 contains 15 residues. The V gene end was trimmed by 1 base and the J gene end by 5 bases; junction bases not matched to a gene: 2. In germline, CDR1 is LNHNV, CDR2 YYDKDF (reference sequence). DNA for the CDR3: TGTGCCACCAGCAGAGGACTAGCGGGAGTGGAGACCCAGTACTTC. Translation: CATSRGLAGVETQYF.

CDR3 residues: CASSILYSNQPQHF. The CDR3 DNA reads as TGTGCCAGTAGTATATTGTATAGCAATCAGCCCCAGCATTTT. This sequence joins TRBV19 and TRBJ1-5; no definite D call. From germline, CDR1 is LNHDA and CDR2 SQIVND (reference sequence). V was cut by 2 bases and J by 0 bases, with 5 bases left in between. CDR3 length: 14 residues.

The rearrangement links TRBV7-2 to TRBJ1-3; a possible D gene is TRBD1 (5 bases). The CDR3 length is 13 residues. CDR1 and CDR2 (germline): SGHTA, FQGNSA. Trimming cost V 4 bases and J 15 bases, with 19 bases left between them. As DNA, the CDR3 is TGTGCCAGCAGCTCCCAGGGCCCCGGGTCCGGATATTTT. Translation: CASSSQGPGSGYF.